This is a list of T cell receptor beta chains from one sample in a study of blood T cells in healthy people across ages. Using its own MiXCR run on the 5' RACE reads, TCRdb lists one record per CDR3 protein. Counted here are more than 900,000 distinct CDR3 sequences, approximately 26% occurring once; the ten biggest clones make up approximately 0.71%. In addition, the sample was reused for a study of T cells of mothers and their children.

The material sequenced was blood. These receptors were obtained from a girl aged 2-9 years in good health. CDR3s include the opening cysteine and the closing phenylalanine or tryptophan. D genes are given only for firm matches. Clone size is stated in some rows and not others, as once, few, many or a class when expanded.

clone_size: -; j_call: TRBJ2-5; d_call: TRBD2; v_call: TRBV5-1; cdr3_aa: CASSSAGGGFQETQCF; cdr3_nt: TGCGCCAGCAGCTCGGCGGGAGGTGGGTTCCAAGAGACCCAGTGCTTC
clone_size: few; j_call: TRBJ2-7; d_call: -; v_call: TRBV5-1; cdr3_aa: CASAPGGSPSYEQYF; cdr3_nt: TGCGCCAGCGCTCCTGGAGGGAGCCCTTCCTACGAGCAGTACTTC
clone_size: -; j_call: TRBJ2-1; d_call: TRBD2; v_call: TRBV29-1; cdr3_aa: CSVPSGGAYNEQFF; cdr3_nt: TGCAGCGTTCCTAGCGGGGGGGCCTACAATGAGCAGTTCTTC
clone_size: few; j_call: TRBJ2-5; d_call: TRBD2; v_call: TRBV29-1; cdr3_aa: CSVTSGVWETQYF; cdr3_nt: TGCAGCGTGACTAGCGGGGTTTGGGAGACCCAGTACTTC
clone_size: -; j_call: TRBJ2-3; d_call: -; v_call: TRBV7-9; cdr3_aa: CASSSGITNTDTQYF; cdr3_nt: TGTGCCAGCAGCTCTGGGATTACTAACACAGATACGCAGTATTTT
clone_size: -; j_call: TRBJ2-5; d_call: -; v_call: TRBV28; cdr3_aa: CASSLTAGEETQYF; cdr3_nt: TGTGCCAGCAGTTTAACTGCAGGGGAAGAGACCCAGTACTTC
clone_size: -; j_call: TRBJ2-3; d_call: -; v_call: TRBV6-6; cdr3_aa: CASSREFDTQYF; cdr3_nt: TGTGCCAGCAGCCGTGAGTTCGATACGCAGTATTTT
clone_size: -; j_call: TRBJ2-5; d_call: -; v_call: TRBV18; cdr3_aa: CAGSPDSQETQYF; cdr3_nt: TGTGCCGGCTCACCGGACAGCCAAGAGACCCAGTACTTC
clone_size: -; j_call: TRBJ2-3; d_call: TRBD1; v_call: TRBV5-1; cdr3_aa: CASSEGQITDTQYF; cdr3_nt: TGCGCCAGCAGCGAGGGACAGATCACAGATACGCAGTATTTT
clone_size: few; j_call: TRBJ2-5; d_call: TRBD2; v_call: TRBV7-9; cdr3_aa: CASSLTRLAGGPETQYF; cdr3_nt: TGTGCCAGCAGCTTAACAAGACTAGCGGGGGGGCCAGAGACCCAGTACTTC
clone_size: -; j_call: TRBJ2-7; d_call: TRBD1; v_call: TRBV29-1; cdr3_aa: CSVWTGKEQYF; cdr3_nt: TGCAGCGTTTGGACAGGCAAGGAGCAGTACTTC
clone_size: -; j_call: TRBJ2-7; d_call: -; v_call: TRBV7-9; cdr3_aa: CASRPGTFYEQYF; cdr3_nt: TGTGCCAGCAGACCTGGGACTTTCTACGAGCAGTACTTC
clone_size: -; j_call: TRBJ2-1; d_call: TRBD2; v_call: TRBV10-3; cdr3_aa: CARGSGSGNEQFF; cdr3_nt: TGTGCCAGGGGTAGCGGGAGTGGAAATGAGCAGTTCTTC
clone_size: -; j_call: TRBJ1-1; d_call: TRBD1; v_call: TRBV28; cdr3_aa: CASSLVGGGAFF; cdr3_nt: TGTGCCAGCAGTTTAGTAGGGGGCGGAGCTTTCTTT
clone_size: few; j_call: TRBJ2-7; d_call: TRBD2; v_call: TRBV7-6; cdr3_aa: CASSFGAGEFYEQYF; cdr3_nt: TGTGCCAGCAGCTTTGGAGCGGGAGAGTTCTACGAGCAGTACTTC
clone_size: -; j_call: TRBJ1-5; d_call: -; v_call: TRBV19; cdr3_aa: CASSQQGIGQPQHF; cdr3_nt: TGTGCCAGTAGCCAACAGGGAATCGGCCAGCCCCAGCATTTT
clone_size: -; j_call: TRBJ1-1; d_call: -; v_call: TRBV7-9; cdr3_aa: CASSFGETYEAFF; cdr3_nt: TGTGCCAGCAGCTTTGGGGAGACCTACGAAGCTTTCTTT
clone_size: -; j_call: TRBJ1-1; d_call: -; v_call: TRBV25-1; cdr3_aa: CASSDSGLSVNTEAFF; cdr3_nt: TGTGCCAGCAGTGATTCCGGTCTTTCCGTGAACACTGAAGCTTTCTTT
clone_size: few; j_call: TRBJ2-1; d_call: -; v_call: TRBV6-2/TRBV6-3; cdr3_aa: CASRNLNEQYF; cdr3_nt: TGTGCCAGCAGAAATCTGAACGAGCAGTACTTT
clone_size: -; j_call: TRBJ2-7; d_call: -; v_call: TRBV14; cdr3_aa: CASSQVYRGEQYF; cdr3_nt: TGTGCCAGCAGCCAAGTTTATCGGGGAGAGCAGTACTTC
clone_size: -; j_call: TRBJ2-3; d_call: -; v_call: TRBV6-5; cdr3_aa: CASSPVGVSTDTQYF; cdr3_nt: TGTGCCAGCAGCCCGGTGGGGGTGAGCACAGATACGCAGTATTTT
clone_size: few; j_call: TRBJ2-3; d_call: TRBD2; v_call: TRBV7-8; cdr3_aa: CASSFRTSANTDTQYF; cdr3_nt: TGTGCCAGCAGCTTCAGGACTAGCGCGAACACAGATACGCAGTATTTT
clone_size: few; j_call: TRBJ2-5; d_call: -; v_call: TRBV3-1; cdr3_aa: CASSQNGAARETQYF; cdr3_nt: TGTGCCAGCAGCCAAAACGGGGCCGCCCGAGAGACCCAGTACTTC
clone_size: -; j_call: TRBJ2-1; d_call: TRBD2; v_call: TRBV28; cdr3_aa: CASSDPGLASYNEQFF; cdr3_nt: TGTGCCAGCAGTGACCCGGGACTAGCCTCCTACAATGAGCAGTTCTTC
clone_size: few; j_call: TRBJ2-7; d_call: -; v_call: TRBV28; cdr3_aa: CASVGVYEQYF; cdr3_nt: TGTGCCAGCGTGGGGGTCTACGAGCAGTACTTC
clone_size: few; j_call: TRBJ2-7; d_call: -; v_call: TRBV12-3/TRBV12-4; cdr3_aa: CASSDDWIPYEQYF; cdr3_nt: TGTGCCAGCAGCGACGACTGGATTCCCTACGAGCAGTACTTC
clone_size: -; j_call: TRBJ2-5; d_call: TRBD1; v_call: TRBV20-1; cdr3_aa: CSARVPGTGLTQYF; cdr3_nt: TGCAGTGCTAGAGTCCCCGGGACAGGGTTAACCCAGTACTTC
clone_size: -; j_call: TRBJ2-1; d_call: -; v_call: TRBV12-3/TRBV12-4; cdr3_aa: CASSLRLVKDEQFF; cdr3_nt: TGTGCCAGCAGCCTAAGACTAGTTAAGGATGAGCAGTTCTTC